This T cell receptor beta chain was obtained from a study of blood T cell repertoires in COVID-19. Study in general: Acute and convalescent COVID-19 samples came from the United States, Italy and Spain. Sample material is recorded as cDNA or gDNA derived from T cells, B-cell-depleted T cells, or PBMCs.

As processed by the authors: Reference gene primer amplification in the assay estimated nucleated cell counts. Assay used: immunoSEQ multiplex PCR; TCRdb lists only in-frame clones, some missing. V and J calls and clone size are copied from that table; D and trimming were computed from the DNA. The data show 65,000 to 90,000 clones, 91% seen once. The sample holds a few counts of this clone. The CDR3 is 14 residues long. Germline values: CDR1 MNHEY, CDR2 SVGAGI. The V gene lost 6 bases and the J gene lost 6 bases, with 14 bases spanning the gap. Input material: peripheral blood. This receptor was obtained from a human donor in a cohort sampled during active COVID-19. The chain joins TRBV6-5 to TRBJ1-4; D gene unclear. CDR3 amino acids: CASRAAGGYEKLFF. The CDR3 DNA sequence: TGTGCCAGCAGGGCCGCAGGCGGGTATGAAAAACTGTTTTTT.